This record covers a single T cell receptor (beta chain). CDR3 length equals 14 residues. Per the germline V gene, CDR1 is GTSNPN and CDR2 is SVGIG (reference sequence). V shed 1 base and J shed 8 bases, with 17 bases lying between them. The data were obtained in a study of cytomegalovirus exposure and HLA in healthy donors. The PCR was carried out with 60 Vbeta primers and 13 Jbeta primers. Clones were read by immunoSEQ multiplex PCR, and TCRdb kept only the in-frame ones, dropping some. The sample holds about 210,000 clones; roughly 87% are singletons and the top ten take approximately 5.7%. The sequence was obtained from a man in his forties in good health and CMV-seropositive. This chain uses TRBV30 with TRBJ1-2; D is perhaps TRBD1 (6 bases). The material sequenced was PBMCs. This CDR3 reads CAWSEGGAIWGYTF. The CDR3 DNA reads TGTGCCTGGAGTGAAGGGGGGGCGATTTGGGGCTACACCTTC. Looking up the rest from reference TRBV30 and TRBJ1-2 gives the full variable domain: SQTIHQWPATLVQPVGSPLSLECTVEGTSNPNLYWYRQAAGRGLQLLFYSVGIGQISSEVPQNLSASRPQDRQFILSSKKLLLSDSGFYLCAWSEGGAIWGYTFGSGTRLTVV.